The T cell receptor (beta chain) described here comes from a study of identifying expanded T cells in peripheral blood. General study results and limits: Over approximately two and four weeks, about 15 and 19 clones changed, versus around 1.2 between replicates. Across healthy donors, higher total template counts meant significantly greater approximately 2-week count variance.

The data were produced by immunoSEQ multiplex PCR, yet TCRdb's version contains in-frame clones alone and is incomplete. Of some 81,000 clones listed, 84% are singletons. No infections or other immune events were documented during collection. The V and J ends lost 0 bases and 5 bases, in that order; junction bases with no gene match: 5. Germline V CDR1 and CDR2: LGHNA, YNFKEQ. CDR3 length: 15 residues. A word on this clone: The antigen is undetermined.

The rearrangement joins TRBV4-2 to TRBJ2-5; 8 positions match TRBD2. This TCR derives from a person aged 18 to 75 in good health. The sequenced material came from blood. CDR3 DNA: TGTGCCAGCAGCCAAGATTTGACTAGCGACGAGACCCAGTACTTC. Its translation: CASSQDLTSDETQYF.